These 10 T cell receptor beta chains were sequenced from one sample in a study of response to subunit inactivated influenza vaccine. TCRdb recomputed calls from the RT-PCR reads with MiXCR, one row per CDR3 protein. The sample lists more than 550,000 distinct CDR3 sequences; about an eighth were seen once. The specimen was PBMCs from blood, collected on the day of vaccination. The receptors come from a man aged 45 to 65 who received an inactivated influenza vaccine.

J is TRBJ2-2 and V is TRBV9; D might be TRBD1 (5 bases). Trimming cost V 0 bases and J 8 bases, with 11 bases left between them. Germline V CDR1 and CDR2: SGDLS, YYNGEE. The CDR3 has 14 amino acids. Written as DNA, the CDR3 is TGTGCCAGCAGCGTAGTGACAGCCGGTGGGGAGCTGTTTTTT. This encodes CASSVVTAGGELFF.

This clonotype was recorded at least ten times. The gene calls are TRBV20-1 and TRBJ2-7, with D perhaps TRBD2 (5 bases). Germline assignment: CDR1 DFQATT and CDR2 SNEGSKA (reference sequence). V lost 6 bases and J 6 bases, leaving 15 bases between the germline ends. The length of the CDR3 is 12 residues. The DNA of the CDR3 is TGCAGTGCGGGCCCGTGGGAGAGCGAGCAGTACTTC. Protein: CSAGPWESEQYF.

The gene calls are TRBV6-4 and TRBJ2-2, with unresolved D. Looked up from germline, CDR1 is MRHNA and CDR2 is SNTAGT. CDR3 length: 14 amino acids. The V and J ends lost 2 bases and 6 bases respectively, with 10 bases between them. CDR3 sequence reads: CASSDDAFSGELFF. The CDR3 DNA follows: TGTGCCAGCAGTGACGATGCTTTTTCCGGGGAGCTGTTTTTT.

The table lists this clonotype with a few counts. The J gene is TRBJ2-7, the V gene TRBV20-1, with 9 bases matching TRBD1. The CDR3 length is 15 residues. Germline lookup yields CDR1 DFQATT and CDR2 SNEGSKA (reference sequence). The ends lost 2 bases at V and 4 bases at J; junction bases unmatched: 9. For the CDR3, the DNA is TGCAGTGCTAGACCCCCGGGACAGGGAGATTACGAGCAGTACTTC. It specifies CSARPPGQGDYEQYF.

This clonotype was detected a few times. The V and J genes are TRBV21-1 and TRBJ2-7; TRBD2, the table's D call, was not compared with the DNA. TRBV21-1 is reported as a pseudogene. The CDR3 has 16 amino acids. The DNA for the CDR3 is TGTGCCAGCAGCAAAGTTAGGGGACTAGCGGCCCACGAGCAGTACTTC. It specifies CASSKVRGLAAHEQYF.

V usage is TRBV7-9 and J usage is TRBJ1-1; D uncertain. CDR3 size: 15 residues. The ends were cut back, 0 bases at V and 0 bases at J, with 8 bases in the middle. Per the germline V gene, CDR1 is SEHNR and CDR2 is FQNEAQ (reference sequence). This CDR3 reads CASSLAVSMNTEAFF. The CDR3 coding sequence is TGTGCCAGCAGCTTAGCGGTTAGTATGAACACTGAAGCTTTCTTT.

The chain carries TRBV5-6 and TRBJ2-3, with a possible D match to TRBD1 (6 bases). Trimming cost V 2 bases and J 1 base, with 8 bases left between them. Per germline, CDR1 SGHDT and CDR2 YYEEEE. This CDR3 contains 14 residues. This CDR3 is CASSFKGGTDTQYF. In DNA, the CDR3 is TGTGCCAGCAGCTTTAAGGGGGGCACAGATACGCAGTATTTT.

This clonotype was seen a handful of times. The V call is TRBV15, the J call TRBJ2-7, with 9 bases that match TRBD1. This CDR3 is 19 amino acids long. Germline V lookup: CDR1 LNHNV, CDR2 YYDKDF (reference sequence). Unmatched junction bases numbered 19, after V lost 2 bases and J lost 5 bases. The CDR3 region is CATSRHLYRDRDNSDEQYF. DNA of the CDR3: TGTGCCACCAGCAGACACCTCTACCGGGACAGGGACAATAGCGACGAGCAGTACTTC.

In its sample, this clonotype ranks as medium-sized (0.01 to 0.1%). The CDR3 spells CASSGGTEAFF. The CDR3 DNA reads as TGTGCCAGCTCCGGCGGGACAGAGGCTTTCTTT. The chain uses TRBV28 and TRBJ1-1; 7 bases align to TRBD1. J was trimmed by 11 bases and V by 8 bases; bases with no gene match: 8. The germline V gene has CDR1 MDHEN and CDR2 SYDVKM. The CDR3 is 11 residues long.

The CDR3 nucleotides are TGCGCCAGCAGCCAAGATCGTCAGGTTGGCTATGGCTACACCTTC. As protein: CASSQDRQVGYGYTF. V gene TRBV4-3 combines with J gene TRBJ1-2; D not certain. V was trimmed by 0 bases and J by 4 bases, leaving 12 bases between them. Germline CDR1 and CDR2: LGHNA and YSLEER. This CDR3 comprises 15 residues.